A selection of T cell receptor beta chains follows, all from one sample in a study of T cell repertoires in cytomegalovirus infection. These receptors have no identified antigens. One entry per CDR3 protein results from TCRdb running MiXCR on the reads. The sample has around 710,000 distinct CDR3 sequences, roughly 28% seen once; the top ten hold around 13%. Source: cultured CD8+ T cells from PBMCs, taken from culture after CMV antigen stimulation. These receptors all stem from a human donor in good health (CMV status not recorded). Some clones in this sample may be carry-over from other donors' samples. CDR3s include the opening cysteine and the closing phenylalanine or tryptophan. D genes are given only for firm matches. The size entry is marked missing in some rows and otherwise reads once, few, many or a size class.

TRBJ2-1 TRBV7-9 NA once TGTGCCAGCAGCCCCAGGGAAGGAACCTACAGTGAGCAGTTCTTC CASSPREGTYSEQFF
TRBJ2-1 TRBV24-1 TRBD1 NA TGTGCCACTGGGACAGGGGTAAATGAGCAGTTCTTC CATGTGVNEQFF
TRBJ1-6 TRBV6-1 NA many TGTGCCAGCAGTGAAGCAGGGAGTAATTCACCCCTCCACTTT CASSEAGSNSPLHF
TRBJ1-1 TRBV7-8 NA many TGTGCCAGCAGCATGCCCCAATACACTGAAGCTTTCTTT CASSMPQYTEAFF
TRBJ1-1 TRBV7-6 NA NA TGTGCCAGCAGCCCTGGGGGGACGGGTACTGAAGCTTTCTTT CASSPGGTGTEAFF
TRBJ2-1 TRBV7-6 NA many TGTGCCAGCAGCTTTGCAATCACCGGAACTGATAATGAGCAGTTCTTC CASSFAITGTDNEQFF
TRBJ2-2 TRBV13 TRBD2 NA TGTGCCAGCAGCTTACAGGGACTAGGATACACCGGGGAGCTGTTTTTT CASSLQGLGYTGELFF
TRBJ1-2 TRBV27 NA many TGTGCCAGCAGTTTACAACCAGGCGATGGCTACACCTTC CASSLQPGDGYTF
TRBJ2-4 TRBV3-1 NA once TGTGCCAGCAGCCAAGAGGCGCCCCGGCCCGTAAACATTCAGTACTTC CASSQEAPRPVNIQYF
TRBJ2-3 TRBV9 NA NA TGTGCCAGCAGCCTGGAGTGGTCAGATACGCAGTATTTT CASSLEWSDTQYF
TRBJ1-2 TRBV6-8 NA NA TGTGCCAGCAGCCCCTACATGGGTGGAAACTATGGCTACACCTTC CASSPYMGGNYGYTF
TRBJ2-1 TRBV20-1 NA few TGCAGTGCTTGGGGGGTGGATGAGCAGTTCTTC CSAWGVDEQFF
TRBJ2-2 TRBV4-3 NA NA TGCGCCAGCAGCCAACGACCGACTTCGAACACCGGGGAGCTGTTTTTT CASSQRPTSNTGELFF
TRBJ2-3 TRBV6-5 TRBD2 few TGTGCCAGCAGTTACTCCTCCGGGGGGGCGGCAGATACGCAGTATTTT CASSYSSGGAADTQYF
TRBJ2-2 TRBV5-4 NA NA TGTGCCAGCAGGGATGCGACTACCAACACCGGGGAGCTGTTTTTT CASRDATTNTGELFF
TRBJ2-7 TRBV13 NA NA TGTGCCAGCAGATCGACAGGAGACTCCTACGAGCAGTACTTC CASRSTGDSYEQYF
TRBJ2-1 TRBV9 TRBD2 NA TGTGCCAGCAGCGTAGGAACTAGCGGGAGGAATGAGCAGTTCTTC CASSVGTSGRNEQFF
TRBJ2-7 TRBV20-1 NA NA TGCAGTGCTAGAGATATAGGGTACGAGCAGTACTTC CSARDIGYEQYF
TRBJ2-5 TRBV6-6 TRBD2 few TGTGCCAGCAGTTACTCGACGGGGGGACTAGCGGGGCGGTACCAAGAGACCCAGTACTTC CASSYSTGGLAGRYQETQYF
TRBJ2-1 TRBV12-3/TRBV12-4 NA many TGTGCCAGCAGCCCAACAGGGGAGCAGTTCTTC CASSPTGEQFF
TRBJ2-1 TRBV9 TRBD2 NA TGTGCCAGCAGCGTACCCGCTAGCGGGGGCGCTGAGCAGTTCTTC CASSVPASGGAEQFF
TRBJ2-2 TRBV7-8 NA few TGTGCCAGCAGCATTACGACAGGGAACACCGGGGAGCTGTTTTTT CASSITTGNTGELFF
TRBJ2-5 TRBV27 NA few TGTGCCAGCGGCATTGGGGGCGATGGGTACCAAGAGACCCAGTACTTC CASGIGGDGYQETQYF
TRBJ2-3 TRBV7-9 NA NA TGTGCCAGCAGCCCTCGGATAAATACGCAGTATTTT CASSPRINTQYF
TRBJ1-1 TRBV19 NA NA TGTGCCAGTAGTATCCCTCTACGTGAAGCTTTCTTT CASSIPLREAFF
TRBJ2-1 TRBV20-1 TRBD2 NA TGCAGTGCTAGATTAGTACTAGCGGGGGGCATGGTTTACAATGAGCAGTTCTTC CSARLVLAGGMVYNEQFF
TRBJ1-6 TRBV5-1 NA many TGCGCCAGCAGATTCCCCCGGGGGGGAAATTCACCCCTCCACTTT CASRFPRGGNSPLHF
TRBJ1-1 TRBV20-1 NA NA TGCAGTGCTTCGACAGGTACCTCGGGGACTGAAGCTTTCTTT CSASTGTSGTEAFF
TRBJ2-1 TRBV10-1 TRBD2 NA TGCGCCAGCAGCGGGACTAGCGGGGGGGAATCCTACAATGAGCAGTTCTTC CASSGTSGGESYNEQFF
TRBJ2-3 TRBV7-6 NA NA TGTGCCAGCACCCTTGGGGCGGGCACAGATACGCAGTATTTT CASTLGAGTDTQYF